This TCR beta chain derives from a study of identical twins. Using its own MiXCR run on the 5' RACE reads, TCRdb lists one record per CDR3 protein. In the table there are 200,000 to 300,000 distinct CDR3 sequences, about 10% of which are singletons. The V end lost 2 bases, the J end lost 0 bases, and 11 bases lay between the germline ends. Germline assignment: CDR1 SGHTA and CDR2 FQGNSA. CDR3 length: 15 residues. Study results and caveats: Beta out-of-frame sequences displayed a weaker excess of sharing between twins. There is a chance that invariant MAIT and iNKT cells partially muddied zero-insertion analyses. Insertions ran lower in abundant cord blood beta clonotypes, though not in memory repertoires.

With regard to this clonotype: Its target is unknown.

Specimen: memory T cells sorted from blood. This chain joins TRBV7-2 and TRBJ2-7, with D uncertain. The clonotype originates from a middle-aged man in good health. CDR3 residues: CASSLRNSPSYEQYF. The DNA of the CDR3 is TGTGCCAGCAGCTTACGGAACAGCCCCTCCTACGAGCAGTACTTC.